The text below deals with one T cell receptor (beta chain). Using immunoSEQ multiplex PCR, the repertoire was profiled, and TCRdb retains in-frame clones only, with some absent. Of around 57,000 clones detected, approximately 90% appear once; the ten largest clones hold 0.89%. The sample is drawn from a study of T cell changes during pregnancy in multiple sclerosis. Germline assignment: CDR1 SNHLY and CDR2 FYNNEI. Trimming left V 5 bases short and J 2 bases short, with 10 bases between. The CDR3 is made up of 14 amino acids. This TCR came from a female donor in good health, enrolled as a control in a pregnancy study. The rearrangement joins TRBV2 to TRBJ1-5; possibly TRBD1 for D (6 bases). This sample comprised peripheral blood, obtained in the first trimester of pregnancy. As DNA, the CDR3 is TGTGCCAGCAGTACACAGGGACGCAATCAGCCCCAGCATTTT. Its protein is CASSTQGRNQPQHF.